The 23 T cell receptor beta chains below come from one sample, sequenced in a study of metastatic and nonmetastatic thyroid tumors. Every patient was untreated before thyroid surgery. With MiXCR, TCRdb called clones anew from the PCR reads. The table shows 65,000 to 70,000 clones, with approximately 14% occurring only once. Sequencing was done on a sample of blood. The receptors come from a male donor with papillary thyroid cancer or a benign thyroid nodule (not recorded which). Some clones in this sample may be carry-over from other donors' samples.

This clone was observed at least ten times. The CDR3 coding sequence is TGTGCCAGCAGCTTAAGTGACGGGGGGGAGCAGTACGTC. Residues: CASSLSDGGEQYV. V usage is TRBV7-6 and J usage is TRBJ2-7; TRBD2 aligns across 7 bases. The V segment lost 2 bases and the J segment 7 bases; nucleotides outside the gene matches: 5. The length of the CDR3 is 13 residues. Per the germline V gene, CDR1 is SGHVS and CDR2 is FNYEAQ.

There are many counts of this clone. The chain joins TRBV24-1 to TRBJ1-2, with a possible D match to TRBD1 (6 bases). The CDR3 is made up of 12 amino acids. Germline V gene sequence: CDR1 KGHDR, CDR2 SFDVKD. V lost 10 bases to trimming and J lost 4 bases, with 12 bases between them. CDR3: CATSRGIYGYTF. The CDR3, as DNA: TGTGCCACATCCAGGGGAATCTATGGCTACACCTTC.

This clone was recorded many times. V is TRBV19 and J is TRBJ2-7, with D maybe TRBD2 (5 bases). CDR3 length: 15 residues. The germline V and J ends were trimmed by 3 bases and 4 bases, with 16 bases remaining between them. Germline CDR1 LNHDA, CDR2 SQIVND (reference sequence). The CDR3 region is CASSIFLRGPYEQYF. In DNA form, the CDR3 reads TGTGCCAGTAGTATCTTCTTACGCGGGCCTTACGAGCAGTACTTC.

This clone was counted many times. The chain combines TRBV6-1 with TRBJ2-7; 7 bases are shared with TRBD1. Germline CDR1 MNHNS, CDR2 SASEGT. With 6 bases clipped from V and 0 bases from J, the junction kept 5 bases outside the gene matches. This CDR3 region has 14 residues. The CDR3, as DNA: TGTGCCAGCAGCCCCAGGGGGTACTCCTACGAGCAGTACGTC. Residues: CASSPRGYSYEQYV.

DNA of the CDR3: TGTGCCAGCAGCCGTGGGGGTGTATTCACCGGGGAGCTGTTTTTT. It encodes CASSRGGVFTGELFF. The gene calls are TRBV7-8 and TRBJ2-2; D may correspond to TRBD1 or TRBD2 (5 bases each). The CDR3 length is 15 residues. Per germline, CDR1 SGHVS and CDR2 FQNEAQ. The V and J ends lost 5 bases and 4 bases respectively, with 14 bases between them.

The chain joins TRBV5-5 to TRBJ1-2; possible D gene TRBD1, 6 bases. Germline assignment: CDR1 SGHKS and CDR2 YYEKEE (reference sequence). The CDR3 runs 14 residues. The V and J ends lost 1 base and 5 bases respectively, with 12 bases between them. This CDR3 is CASSLTGGGYGYTF. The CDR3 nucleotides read TGTGCCAGCAGCTTGACTGGGGGCGGGTATGGCTACACCTTC.

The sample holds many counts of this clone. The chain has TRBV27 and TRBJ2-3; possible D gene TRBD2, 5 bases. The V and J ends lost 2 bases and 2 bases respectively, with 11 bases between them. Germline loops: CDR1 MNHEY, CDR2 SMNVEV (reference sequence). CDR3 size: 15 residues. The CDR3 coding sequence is TGTGCCAGCAGTTTAATGGACCGGGACACAGATACGCAGTATTTT. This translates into CASSLMDRDTDTQYF.

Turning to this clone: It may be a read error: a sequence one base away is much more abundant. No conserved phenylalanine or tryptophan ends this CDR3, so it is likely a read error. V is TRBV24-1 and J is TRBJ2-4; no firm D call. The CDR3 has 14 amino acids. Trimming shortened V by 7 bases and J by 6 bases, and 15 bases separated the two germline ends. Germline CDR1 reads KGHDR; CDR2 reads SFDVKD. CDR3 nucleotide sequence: TGTGCCACCAGCCCCGGGCCTGACTTAAACATTCAGTACTTA. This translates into CATSPGPDLNIQYL.

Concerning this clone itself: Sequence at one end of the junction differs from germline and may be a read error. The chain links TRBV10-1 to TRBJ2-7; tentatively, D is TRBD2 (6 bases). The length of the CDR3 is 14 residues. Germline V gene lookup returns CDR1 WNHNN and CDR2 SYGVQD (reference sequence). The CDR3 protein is CAISEGGILYEQYF. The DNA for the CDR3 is TGCGCCATCAGTGAGGGAGGCATACTCTACGAGCAGTACTTC.

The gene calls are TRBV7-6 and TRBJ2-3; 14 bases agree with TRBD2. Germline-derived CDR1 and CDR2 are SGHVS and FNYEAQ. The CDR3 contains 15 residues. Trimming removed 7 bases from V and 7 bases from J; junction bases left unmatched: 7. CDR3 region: CASIYGLAGGYTQYF. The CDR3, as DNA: TGTGCCAGCATCTACGGACTAGCGGGAGGTTATACGCAGTATTTT.

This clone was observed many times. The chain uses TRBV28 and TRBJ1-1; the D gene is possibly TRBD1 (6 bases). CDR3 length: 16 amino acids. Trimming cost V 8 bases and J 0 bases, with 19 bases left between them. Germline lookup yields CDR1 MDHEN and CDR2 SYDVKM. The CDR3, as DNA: TGTGCCAGCCCCTCCCCGCAGGGGATTGTGAACACTGAAGCTTTCTTT. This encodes CASPSPQGIVNTEAFF.

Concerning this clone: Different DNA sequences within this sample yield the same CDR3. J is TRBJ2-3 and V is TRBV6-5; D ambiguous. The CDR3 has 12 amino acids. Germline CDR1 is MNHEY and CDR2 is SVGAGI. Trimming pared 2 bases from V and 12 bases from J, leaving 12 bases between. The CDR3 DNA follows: TGTGCCAGCAGTTACATCGGTAGTACTCAGTATTTT. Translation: CASSYIGSTQYF.

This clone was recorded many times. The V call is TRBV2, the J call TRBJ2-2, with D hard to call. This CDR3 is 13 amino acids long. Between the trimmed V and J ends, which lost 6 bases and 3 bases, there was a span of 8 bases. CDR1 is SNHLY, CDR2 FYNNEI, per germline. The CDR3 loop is CASRSDYTGELFF. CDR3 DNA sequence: TGTGCCAGCAGGTCAGACTACACCGGGGAGCTGTTTTTT.

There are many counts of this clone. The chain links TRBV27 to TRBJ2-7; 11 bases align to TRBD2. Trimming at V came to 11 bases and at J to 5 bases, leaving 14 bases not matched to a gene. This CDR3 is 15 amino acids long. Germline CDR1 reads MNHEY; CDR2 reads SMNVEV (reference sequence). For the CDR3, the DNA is TGTGCCTCCAAGGGACTAGCGGCGTTTAAAAACGAGCAGTACTTC. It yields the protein CASKGLAAFKNEQYF.

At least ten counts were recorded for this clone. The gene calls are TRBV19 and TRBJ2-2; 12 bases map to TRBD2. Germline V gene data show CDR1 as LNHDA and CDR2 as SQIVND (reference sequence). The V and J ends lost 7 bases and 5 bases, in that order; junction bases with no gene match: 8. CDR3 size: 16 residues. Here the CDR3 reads CASTRLAGGETGELFF. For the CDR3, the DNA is TGTGCCAGTACGAGGCTAGCGGGAGGGGAAACCGGGGAGCTGTTTTTT.

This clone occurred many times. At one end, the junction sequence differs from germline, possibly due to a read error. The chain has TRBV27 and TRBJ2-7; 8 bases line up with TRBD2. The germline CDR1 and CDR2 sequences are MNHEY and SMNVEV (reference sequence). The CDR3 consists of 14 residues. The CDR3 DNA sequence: TGTGCCAGCACTTCAGGCGGGAGGTCCTACGCGCAGTACTTC. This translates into CASTSGGRSYAQYF.

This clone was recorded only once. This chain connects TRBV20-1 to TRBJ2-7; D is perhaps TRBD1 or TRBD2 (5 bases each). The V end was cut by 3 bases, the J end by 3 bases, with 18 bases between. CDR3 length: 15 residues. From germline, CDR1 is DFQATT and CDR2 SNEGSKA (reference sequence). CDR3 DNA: TGCAGTGCTAGGGGGCGGGTCACCCCGCACTACGAGCAGTACGTC. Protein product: CSARGRVTPHYEQYV.

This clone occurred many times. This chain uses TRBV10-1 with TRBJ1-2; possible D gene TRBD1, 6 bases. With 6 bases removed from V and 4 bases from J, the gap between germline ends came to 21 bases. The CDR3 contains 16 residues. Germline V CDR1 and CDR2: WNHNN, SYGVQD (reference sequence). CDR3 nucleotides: TGCGCCAGCAGCCCCGAGGGGGTCTCTGGGATCTATGGCTACACCTTC. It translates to CASSPEGVSGIYGYTF.

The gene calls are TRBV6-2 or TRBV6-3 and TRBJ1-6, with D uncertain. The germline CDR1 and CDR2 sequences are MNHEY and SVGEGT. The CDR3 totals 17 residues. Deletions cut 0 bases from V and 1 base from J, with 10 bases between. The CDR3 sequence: CASSYSHKRSYNSPLHF. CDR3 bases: TGTGCCAGCAGTTACTCGCACAAGAGATCCTATAATTCACCCCTCCACTTT.

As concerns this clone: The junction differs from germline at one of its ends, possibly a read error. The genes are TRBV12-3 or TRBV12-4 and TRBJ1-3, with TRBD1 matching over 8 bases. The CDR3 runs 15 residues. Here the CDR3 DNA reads TGTGCCAGTAGTTTGGACAGGGACTCTGTAAACACCATATATTTT. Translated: CASSLDRDSVNTIYF.

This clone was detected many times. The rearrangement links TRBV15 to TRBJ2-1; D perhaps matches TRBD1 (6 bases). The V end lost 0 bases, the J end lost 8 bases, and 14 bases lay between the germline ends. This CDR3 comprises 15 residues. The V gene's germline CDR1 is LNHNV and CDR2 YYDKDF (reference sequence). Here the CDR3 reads CATSRDLSGVDEQFF. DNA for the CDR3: TGTGCCACCAGCAGAGATCTTTCAGGGGTGGATGAGCAGTTCTTC.

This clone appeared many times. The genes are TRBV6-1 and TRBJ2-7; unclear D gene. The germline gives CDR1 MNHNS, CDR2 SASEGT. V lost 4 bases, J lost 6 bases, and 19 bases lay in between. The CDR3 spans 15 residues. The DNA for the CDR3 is TGTGCCAGCAGTGCCCCCGGGTCTAGATTTTCCGAGCAGTACTTC. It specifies CASSAPGSRFSEQYF.

CDR3 loop: CASSLNVGVSYEQYF. The CDR3 DNA sequence: TGTGCCAGCAGCTTAAACGTGGGGGTATCCTACGAGCAGTACTTC. The V and J genes are TRBV7-2 and TRBJ2-7; the D call may be TRBD1 or TRBD2 (5 bases each). The CDR3 length is 15 residues. Trimming pared 2 bases from V and 1 base from J, leaving 12 bases between. Germline loops: CDR1 SGHTA, CDR2 FQGNSA.